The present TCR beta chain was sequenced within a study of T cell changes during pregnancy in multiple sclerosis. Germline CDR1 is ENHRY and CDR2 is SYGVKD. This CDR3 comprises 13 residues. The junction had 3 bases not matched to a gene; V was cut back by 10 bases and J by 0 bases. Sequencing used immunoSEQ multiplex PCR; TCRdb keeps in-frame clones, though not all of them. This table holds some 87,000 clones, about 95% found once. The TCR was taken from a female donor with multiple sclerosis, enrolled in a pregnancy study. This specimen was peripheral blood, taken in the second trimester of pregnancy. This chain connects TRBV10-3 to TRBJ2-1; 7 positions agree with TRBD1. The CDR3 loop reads CATQGSSYNEQFF. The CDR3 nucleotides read TGTGCCACACAGGGGAGCTCCTACAATGAGCAGTTCTTC.